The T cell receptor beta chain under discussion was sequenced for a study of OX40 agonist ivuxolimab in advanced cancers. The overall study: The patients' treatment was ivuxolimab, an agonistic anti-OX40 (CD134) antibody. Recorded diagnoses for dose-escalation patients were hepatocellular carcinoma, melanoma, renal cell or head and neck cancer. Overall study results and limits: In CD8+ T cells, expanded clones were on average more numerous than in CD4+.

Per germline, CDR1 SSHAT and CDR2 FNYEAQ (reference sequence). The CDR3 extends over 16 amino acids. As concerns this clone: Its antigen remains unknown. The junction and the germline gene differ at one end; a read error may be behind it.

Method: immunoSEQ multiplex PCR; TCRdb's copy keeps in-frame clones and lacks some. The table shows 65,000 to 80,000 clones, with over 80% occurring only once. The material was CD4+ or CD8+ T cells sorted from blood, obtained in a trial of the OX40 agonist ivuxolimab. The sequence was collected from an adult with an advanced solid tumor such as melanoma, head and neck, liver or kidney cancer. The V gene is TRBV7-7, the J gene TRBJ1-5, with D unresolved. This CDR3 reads CASSPFGHYSNQPQHF. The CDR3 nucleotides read TGTGCTAGCAGCCCGTTCGGGCATTATAGCAATCAGCCCCAGCATTTT.